This TCR beta chain was sequenced during a study of lymphopenia after photon versus proton radiotherapy. With regard to this clone: Its antigen is as yet unknown.

Generated by immunoSEQ multiplex PCR, the TCRdb table keeps only in-frame clones and is missing some. This sample carries about 65,000 clones, 80% to 90% of them seen once, and the ten largest clones take 10% to 12%. Between the trimmed V and J ends, which lost 4 bases and 2 bases, there was a span of 9 bases. Germline loops: CDR1 SGDLS, CDR2 YYNGEE. This CDR3 comprises 13 residues. Study-wide points: Better survival with proton therapy was suggested as possible, not demonstrated. Post-nadir TCR diversity decline inversely tracked overall survival among those who died.

This receptor was identified in an older man with esophageal cancer. The chain has TRBV9 and TRBJ1-2; the D is unclear. The sample was peripheral blood, taken from a patient treated with proton-based radiotherapy. The CDR3 region is CASSNGENYGYTF. The CDR3 bases are TGTGCCAGCAGCAACGGGGAGAACTATGGCTACACCTTC.